Listed below are T cell receptor beta chains from one sample, sequenced in a study of follicular helper T cells after annual influenza vaccination. The repertoire was sequenced with immunoSEQ multiplex PCR; TCRdb's copy has only in-frame clones and lacks some. The sample records about 9,600 clones, about 85% being singletons. The sample was CXCR5- memory CD4+ T cells sorted from blood, taken 7 days after influenza vaccination. Source of these receptors: an adult who received the influenza vaccine. Each CDR3 is given with its conserved first and last residue. The D gene is left open where the match is weak. Part of the rows lack a size; the others show once, few, many or a class for expanded clones.

>TRBV10-1|TRBJ2-4|TRBD2|NA
CASSESASGTKNIQYF
TGCGCCAGCAGTGAGTCGGCTAGCGGTACCAAAAACATTCAGTACTTC
>TRBV19|TRBJ1-5|NA|few
CASSPDIVSNQPQHF
TGTGCCAGTAGTCCGGACATCGTTAGCAATCAGCCCCAGCATTTT
>TRBV19|TRBJ1-3|TRBD1|NA
CASWDRTSSGNTIYF
TGTGCCAGTTGGGACAGGACGAGCTCTGGAAACACCATATATTTT
>TRBV7-8|TRBJ2-5|NA|NA
CASSPRRSQETQYF
TGTGCCAGCAGCCCCCGAAGAAGCCAAGAGACCCAGTACTTC
>TRBV18|TRBJ1-1|NA|NA
CASSPLPGLDTEAFF
TGTGCCAGCTCACCCCTGCCGGGGCTTGACACTGAAGCTTTCTTT
>TRBV5-1|TRBJ1-3|NA|NA
CASSSGVSSGNTIYF
TGCGCCAGCTCATCAGGAGTCAGCTCTGGAAACACCATATATTTT
>TRBV7-1|TRBJ1-2|NA|once
CASSALHYEGKTYGYTF
TGTGCCAGCAGCGCGCTGCATTACGAGGGAAAGACCTATGGCTACACCTTC
>TRBV4-1|TRBJ2-7|TRBD1|NA
CASSHLNLLGQGNHEQYF
TGCGCCAGCAGCCATCTAAACCTCCTGGGACAGGGGAACCACGAGCAGTACTTC
>TRBV7-7|TRBJ2-1|NA|NA
CASSSRRNSYNEQFF
TGTGCCAGCAGCTCAAGACGCAACTCCTACAATGAGCAGTTCTTC
>TRBV18|TRBJ2-2|NA|NA
CASSPPGQNTGELFF
TGTGCCAGCTCGCCTCCGGGACAGAACACCGGGGAGCTGTTTTTT
>TRBV4-2|TRBJ2-5|NA|NA
CASSQVNNQETQYF
TGTGCCAGCAGCCAAGTTAACAACCAAGAGACCCAGTACTTC
>TRBV6-5|TRBJ1-2|TRBD1|NA
CASSYGQGDDGYTF
TGTGCCAGCAGTTACGGACAGGGAGATGATGGCTACACCTTC
>TRBV18|TRBJ1-1|TRBD1|NA
CASSPQTGLMNTEAFF
TGTGCCAGCTCACCACAGACAGGGCTCATGAACACTGAAGCTTTCTTT
>TRBV5-6|TRBJ2-4|TRBD2|NA
CASSPGGLAGVFGDIQYF
TGTGCCAGCAGTCCCGGAGGACTAGCGGGAGTATTTGGGGACATTCAGTACTTC
>TRBV2|TRBJ2-1|NA|NA
CAPLLKEADINNEQFF
TGTGCCCCTCTGTTGAAGGAGGCAGACATCAACAATGAGCAGTTCTTC
>TRBV5-1|TRBJ2-1|TRBD2|NA
CASTQAGGQTGEQFF
TGCGCCAGCACCCAAGCGGGAGGACAGACCGGTGAGCAGTTCTTC
>TRBV7-2|TRBJ2-1|NA|NA
CASSFDRHNEQFF
TGTGCCAGCAGCTTTGACAGACACAATGAGCAGTTCTTC
>TRBV5-1|TRBJ1-6|NA|few
CASSDPNSPLHF
TGCGCCAGCAGCGACCCTAATTCACCCCTCCACTTT
>TRBV20-1|TRBJ2-7|NA|NA
CSARAEEQYF
TGCAGTGCTAGAGCAGAAGAGCAGTACTTC
>TRBV15|TRBJ1-2|NA|NA
CATSRDARSYGYTF
TGTGCCACCAGCAGAGATGCCAGGAGCTATGGCTACACCTTC
>TRBV10-2|TRBJ1-1|NA|NA
CASSTNRVDPEAFF
TGCGCCAGCAGCACAAACAGGGTGGACCCTGAAGCTTTCTTT
>TRBV7-2|TRBJ2-2|NA|NA
CASSLHRTRDPGELFF
TGTGCCAGCAGCTTACATCGGACGAGGGACCCCGGGGAGCTGTTTTTT
>TRBV2|TRBJ1-2|NA|NA
CASSDRQADGYTF
TGTGCCAGCAGTGATAGGCAAGCGGATGGCTACACCTTC
>TRBV19|TRBJ2-1|NA|NA
CASSRQVGYNEQFF
TGTGCCAGTAGTAGACAGGTAGGCTACAATGAGCAGTTCTTC
>TRBV5-1|TRBJ2-3|NA|NA
CASSLESAPSTDTQYF
TGCGCCAGCAGCTTGGAAAGCGCCCCTAGCACAGATACGCAGTATTTT
>TRBV14|TRBJ1-3|TRBD1|NA
CASSQDAWDRVWGSGNTIYF
TGTGCCAGCAGCCAAGATGCCTGGGACAGGGTTTGGGGCTCTGGAAACACCATATATTTT
>TRBV19|TRBJ2-3|TRBD2|NA
CASSTRRGGGTDTQYF
TGTGCCAGTAGTACCAGACGGGGAGGGGGCACAGATACGCAGTATTTT
>TRBV2|TRBJ2-5|NA|NA
CASGRAKRSQETQYF
TGTGCCAGCGGTAGGGCGAAGCGTAGCCAAGAGACCCAGTACTTC
>TRBV6-6|TRBJ1-6|NA|NA
CASSWGGTDSPLHF
TGTGCCAGCAGTTGGGGAGGAACGGATTCACCCCTCCACTTT
>TRBV5-8|TRBJ1-6|NA|once
CASSLNNSPLHF
TGTGCCAGCAGCTTGAACAATTCACCCCTCCACTTT
>TRBV28|TRBJ2-3|TRBD1|NA
CASSRTGGSTDTQYF
TGTGCCAGCAGCAGGACAGGGGGAAGCACAGATACGCAGTATTTT
>TRBV18|TRBJ1-1|NA|NA
CASSGGAPSTEAFF
TGTGCCAGCTCAGGCGGGGCGCCAAGCACTGAAGCTTTCTTT
>TRBV7-9|TRBJ2-7|NA|NA
CASSLGPNYEQYF
TGTGCCAGCAGCCTGGGACCAAACTACGAGCAGTACTTC
>TRBV11-2|TRBJ2-2|TRBD2|NA
CASVPREESGTGELFF
TGTGCCAGCGTCCCACGGGAGGAGTCGGGCACCGGGGAGCTGTTTTTT
>TRBV28|TRBJ2-1|NA|NA
CASTVGSNEQFF
TGTGCCAGCACCGTGGGGAGCAATGAGCAGTTCTTC
>TRBV6-6|TRBJ1-2|TRBD1|NA
CASSGQGHGYTF
TGTGCCAGCAGTGGACAGGGACATGGCTACACCTTC
>TRBV30|TRBJ2-7|NA|NA
CAWSPGNRAYEQYF
TGTGCCTGGAGCCCGGGGAACAGGGCGTACGAGCAGTACTTC
>TRBV28|TRBJ1-3|TRBD1|NA
CASSPPGQGIPGNTIYF
TGTGCCAGCAGTCCACCGGGACAGGGGATCCCTGGAAACACCATATATTTT
>TRBV7-9|TRBJ1-4|NA|NA
CASSLDRNGKLFF
TGTGCCAGCAGCTTAGATCGGAACGGAAAACTGTTTTTT
>TRBV9|TRBJ1-1|NA|NA
CASSPGPGTPSLF
TGTGCCAGCAGCCCAGGTCCAGGGACACCTTCGCTCTTT
>TRBV7-8|TRBJ2-1|NA|NA
CASSSWGGGANEQFF
TGTGCCAGCAGCTCATGGGGCGGCGGAGCCAATGAGCAGTTCTTC
>TRBV6-6|TRBJ2-1|NA|NA
CASSYRGGYEQFF
TGTGCCAGCAGTTACAGGGGAGGCTATGAGCAGTTCTTC
>TRBV9|TRBJ2-5|NA|NA
CASSVVGEPWETQYF
TGTGCCAGCAGCGTAGTAGGGGAGCCGTGGGAGACCCAGTACTTC
>TRBV2|TRBJ1-5|TRBD1|NA
CASSGMGTENQPQHF
TGTGCCAGCAGTGGAATGGGGACAGAGAATCAGCCCCAGCATTTT
>TRBV30|TRBJ2-3|TRBD2|NA
CAWQTSGSTDTQYF
TGTGCCTGGCAGACTAGCGGGTCCACAGATACGCAGTATTTT
>TRBV6-6|TRBJ2-3|NA|NA
CAAASPGADTQYF
TGTGCCGCCGCCTCCCCTGGCGCAGATACGCAGTATTTT
>TRBV10-3|TRBJ2-1|NA|NA
CATTSGINEQFF
TGTGCCACTACGAGCGGTATCAATGAGCAGTTCTTC
>TRBV30|TRBJ2-4|TRBD1|once
CAWSVRTGQLQYF
TGTGCCTGGAGTGTAAGGACGGGACAGTTGCAGTACTTC
>TRBV28|TRBJ2-7|TRBD2|NA
CASSPRGGREEQYF
TGTGCCAGCAGCCCCCGGGGGGGTCGAGAGGAGCAGTACTTC
>TRBV10-3|TRBJ2-3|NA|NA
CAISESTGSTDTQYF
TGTGCCATCAGTGAGTCGACAGGTAGCACAGATACGCAGTATTTT
>TRBV12-5|TRBJ2-5|NA|once
CASGLGSSIQETQYF
TGTGCTAGTGGTTTGGGCAGTTCTATCCAAGAGACCCAGTACTTC
>TRBV6-5|TRBJ1-1|NA|NA
CASSYLLGALNTEAFF
TGTGCCAGCAGTTACCTCCTAGGTGCCTTGAACACTGAAGCTTTCTTT
>TRBV6-1|TRBJ1-1|NA|once
CASSENWAGEAFF
TGTGCCAGCAGTGAAAATTGGGCAGGGGAGGCTTTCTTT
>TRBV18|TRBJ2-1|NA|NA
CASSREGGGSYNEQFF
TGCGCCAGCTCACGAGAGGGAGGCGGTTCCTACAATGAGCAGTTCTTC
>TRBV28|TRBJ1-5|TRBD1|NA
CASRGQGEGNQPQHF
TGTGCCAGCAGAGGACAGGGAGAGGGCAATCAGCCCCAGCATTTT
>TRBV10-3|TRBJ1-3|TRBD1|NA
CAIRATGNGNTIYF
TGTGCCATCAGGGCGACAGGGAACGGAAACACCATATATTTT